This T cell receptor beta chain is from a study of spatial heterogeneity in lung cancer. Study-level findings and limits: Relative to follow-up, resection was when ubiquitous expanded tumor TCRs appeared more in blood.

This clonotype was observed at least ten times. What it binds is not known. TCRdb reprocessed the 5' RACE reads with MiXCR, giving one entry per CDR3 protein. The table lists 24,000 or so distinct CDR3 sequences, about 3.5% of them singletons. The time point denotes: sample taken at primary tumor resection. Whole RNA, which was extracted from tumor, nontumor lung tissue or frozen PBMC, was sequenced without any cell sorting. Germline CDR1 reads MNHEY; CDR2 reads SVGAGI. With V trimmed by 4 bases and J by 2 bases, 4 bases remained unmatched. The CDR3 extends over 14 amino acids. Sequences were derived from PBMCs, sampled at surgery. This TCR was recovered from a female donor with early-stage non-small cell lung cancer. This chain links TRBV6-5 with TRBJ2-7; 8 bases are shared with TRBD1. CDR3 amino acids: CASSFRQGPYEQYF. CDR3 DNA: TGTGCCAGCAGTTTTAGACAGGGGCCCTACGAGCAGTACTTC.